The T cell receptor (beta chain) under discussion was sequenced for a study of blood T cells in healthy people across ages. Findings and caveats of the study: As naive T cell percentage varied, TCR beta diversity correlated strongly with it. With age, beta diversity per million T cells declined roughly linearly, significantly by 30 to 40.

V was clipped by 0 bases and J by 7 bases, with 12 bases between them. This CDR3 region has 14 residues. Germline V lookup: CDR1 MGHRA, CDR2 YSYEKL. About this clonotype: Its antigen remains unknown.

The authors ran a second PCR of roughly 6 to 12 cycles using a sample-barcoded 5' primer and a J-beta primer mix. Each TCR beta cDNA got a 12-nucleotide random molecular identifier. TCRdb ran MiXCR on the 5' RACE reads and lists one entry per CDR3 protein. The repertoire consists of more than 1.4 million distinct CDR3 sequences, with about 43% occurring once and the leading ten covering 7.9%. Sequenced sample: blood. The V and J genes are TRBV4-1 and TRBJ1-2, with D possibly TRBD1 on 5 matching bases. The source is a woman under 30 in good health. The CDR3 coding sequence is TGCGCCAGCAGCCAAGAGAACAGGCCGGCTGGCTACACCTTC. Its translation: CASSQENRPAGYTF.